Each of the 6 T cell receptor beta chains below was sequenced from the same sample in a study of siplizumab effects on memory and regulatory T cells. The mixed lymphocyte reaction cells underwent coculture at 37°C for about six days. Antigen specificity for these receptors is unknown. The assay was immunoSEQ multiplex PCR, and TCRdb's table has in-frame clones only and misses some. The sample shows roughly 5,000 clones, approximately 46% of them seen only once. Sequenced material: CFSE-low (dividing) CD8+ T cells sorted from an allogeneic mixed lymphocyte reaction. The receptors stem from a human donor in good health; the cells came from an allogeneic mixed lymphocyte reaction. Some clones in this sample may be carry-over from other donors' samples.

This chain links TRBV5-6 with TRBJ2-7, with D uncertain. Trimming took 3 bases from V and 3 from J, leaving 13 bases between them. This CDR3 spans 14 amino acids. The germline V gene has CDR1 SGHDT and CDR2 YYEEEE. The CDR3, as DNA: TGTGCCAGCAGCTCTGTCACATTAGACTACGAGCAGTACTTC. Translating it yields CASSSVTLDYEQYF. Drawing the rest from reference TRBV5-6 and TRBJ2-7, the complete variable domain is DAGVTQSPTHLIKTRGQQVTLRCSPKSGHDTVSWYQQALGQGPQFIFQYYEEEERQRGNFPDRFSGHQFPNYSSELNVNALLLGDSALYLCASSSVTLDYEQYFGPGTRLTVT.

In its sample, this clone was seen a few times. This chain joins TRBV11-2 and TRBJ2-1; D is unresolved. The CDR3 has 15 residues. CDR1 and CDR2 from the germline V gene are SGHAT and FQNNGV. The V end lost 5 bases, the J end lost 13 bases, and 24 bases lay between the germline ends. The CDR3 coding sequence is TGTGCCAGCAGCCCCCCGGTCCAGACCCTTTTGCGACAGTTCTTC. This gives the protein CASSPPVQTLLRQFF.

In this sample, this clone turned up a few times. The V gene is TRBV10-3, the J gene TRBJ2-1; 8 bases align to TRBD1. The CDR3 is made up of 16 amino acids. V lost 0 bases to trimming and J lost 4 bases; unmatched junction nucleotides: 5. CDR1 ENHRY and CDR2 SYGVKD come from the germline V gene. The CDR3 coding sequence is TGTGCCATCAGTGAGTCGTGGACAGGGTATTACAATGAGCAGTTCTTC. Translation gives CAISESWTGYYNEQFF.

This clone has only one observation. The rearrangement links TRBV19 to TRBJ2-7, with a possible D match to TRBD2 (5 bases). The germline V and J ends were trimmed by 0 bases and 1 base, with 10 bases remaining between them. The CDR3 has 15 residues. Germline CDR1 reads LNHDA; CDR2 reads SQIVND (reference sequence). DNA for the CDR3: TGTGCCAGTAGTATAGAGAGCGGCCTTTCCTACGAGCAGTACTTC. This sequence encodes CASSIESGLSYEQYF.

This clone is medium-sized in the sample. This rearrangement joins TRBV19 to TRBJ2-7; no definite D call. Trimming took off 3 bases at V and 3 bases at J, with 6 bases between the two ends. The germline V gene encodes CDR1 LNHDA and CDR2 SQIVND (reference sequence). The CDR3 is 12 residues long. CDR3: CASSMGNYEQYF. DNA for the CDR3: TGTGCCAGTAGTATGGGGAACTACGAGCAGTACTTC.

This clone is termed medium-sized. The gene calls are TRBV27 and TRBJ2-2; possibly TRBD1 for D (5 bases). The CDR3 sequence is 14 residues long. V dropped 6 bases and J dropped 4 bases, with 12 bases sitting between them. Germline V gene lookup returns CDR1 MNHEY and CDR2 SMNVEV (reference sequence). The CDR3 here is CASRGQGITGELFF. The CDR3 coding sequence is TGTGCCAGCAGAGGGCAGGGCATCACCGGGGAGCTGTTTTTT.